Listed below are T cell receptor beta chains from one sample, sequenced in a study of cytomegalovirus exposure and HLA in healthy donors. Only in-frame clones appear in the TCRdb table, and some are missing; sequencing was by immunoSEQ multiplex PCR. The data show 30,000 to 45,000 clones, more than 80% seen once. The sample comprised PBMCs. The origin of the receptors is a woman aged 40-49 years in good health and CMV-seropositive. Both conserved end residues are part of each CDR3. Fields, in order: D gene, clone size, J gene, V gene, CDR3 DNA, CDR3 protein. A D gene is named only where the DNA matches it firmly. Expanded clones are given a class, and other clones once, few, many or no size at all.

. | . | TRBJ2-2 | TRBV6-5 | TGTGCCAGCAGTGTACAGGGAGCCGGGGAGCTGTTTTTT | CASSVQGAGELFF
. | . | TRBJ1-2 | TRBV29-1 | TGCAGCGTGGAGGGCAGGCCACAGGCTAACTATGGCTACACCTTC | CSVEGRPQANYGYTF
TRBD1 | few | TRBJ2-1 | TRBV6-6 | TGTGCCAGCGCAGACGGTACAGGGGGCATCACCCATGAGCAGTTCTTC | CASADGTGGITHEQFF
TRBD2 | . | TRBJ2-3 | TRBV13 | TGTGCCAGCAGCTTAGGCCTAGCGGGGGGGTATACCACAGATATGCAGTATTTT | CASSLGLAGGYTTDMQYF
. | . | TRBJ2-7 | TRBV11-3 | TGTGCCAGCAGCCCCCCCGGAGGGTCGCAGTACTTC | CASSPPGGSQYF
. | . | TRBJ2-7 | TRBV5-1 | TGCGCCAGCAGCTGGGCAGGGGCCAGTTTGGGAAACGAGCAGTACTTC | CASSWAGASLGNEQYF
. | . | TRBJ2-2 | TRBV18 | TGTGCCAGCTCACCTCTTCCAGGGTTCGCCGGGGAGCTGTTTTTT | CASSPLPGFAGELFF
. | . | TRBJ1-5 | TRBV25-1 | TGTGCCAGCAGTGAAAAAAAGGAGGGCGGGTTGTTGCCCCAGCATTTT | CASSEKKEGGLLPQHF
TRBD2 | . | TRBJ2-3 | TRBV2 | TGTGCCAGCAAGACGGGGGGGCAGGGAGATACGCAGTATTTT | CASKTGGQGDTQYF
. | few | TRBJ2-7 | TRBV7-2 | TGTGCCAGCAGCTTAGGGCAGGGAACCTACGAGCAGTACTTC | CASSLGQGTYEQYF
. | . | TRBJ1-4 | TRBV5-4 | TGTGCCAGCAGCTCACGACGGGGAACTAATGAAAAACTGTTTTTT | CASSSRRGTNEKLFF
. | . | TRBJ2-6 | TRBV2 | TGTGCCAGCAGTGAAGGGCAGTCCGGGGCCAACGTCCTGACTTTC | CASSEGQSGANVLTF
TRBD2 | . | TRBJ2-7 | TRBV28 | TGTGCCAGCAGTACACCTAGCGGGGGCCCCTACGAGCAGTACTTC | CASSTPSGGPYEQYF
. | . | TRBJ2-3 | TRBV6-5 | TGTGCCAGCAGTTTAGGGGACAACACAGATACGCAGTATTTT | CASSLGDNTDTQYF
. | . | TRBJ1-3 | TRBV7-8 | TGTGCCAGCAGCTTGGCGGAAAACACCATATATTTT | CASSLAENTIYF
. | . | TRBJ1-1 | TRBV25-1 | TGTGCCAGCACCGACAGAGTGAACACTGAAGCTTTCTTT | CASTDRVNTEAFF
TRBD1 | . | TRBJ1-5 | TRBV6-5 | TGTGCCAGCAGCTGGACAGGCGATAGCAATCAGCCCCAGCATTTT | CASSWTGDSNQPQHF
TRBD1 | . | TRBJ2-2 | TRBV7-8 | TGTGCCAGCAGCGAACGACAGGGGGCAGGAACCGGGGAGCTGTTTTTT | CASSERQGAGTGELFF
TRBD1 | . | TRBJ1-2 | TRBV6-1 | TGTGCCAGCAGCAGACAGGGGCGGGTTGGCTACACCTTC | CASSRQGRVGYTF
TRBD1 | . | TRBJ2-7 | TRBV6-5 | TGTGCCAGCAGTTACTCCGAGGGGACAGGGTTTCCCGAGCAGTACTTC | CASSYSEGTGFPEQYF
. | . | TRBJ1-5 | TRBV28 | TGTGCCAGCAGAACCGGCCCAGAGGGAGTCAGCAATCAGCCCCAGCATTTT | CASRTGPEGVSNQPQHF
. | . | TRBJ1-1 | TRBV18 | TGTGCCAGCTCACCACCTCTACAGGGAATGAACACTGAAGCTTTCTTT | CASSPPLQGMNTEAFF
. | . | TRBJ2-4 | TRBV7-9 | TGTGCCAGCAGCTTAGTTCCCCCCTTAGCCAAAAACATTCAGTACTTC | CASSLVPPLAKNIQYF
. | . | TRBJ1-1 | TRBV7-8 | TGTGCCAGCAGCTTAGCGAATAAGGGAGGCACTGAAGCTTTCTTT | CASSLANKGGTEAFF
. | few | TRBJ1-4 | TRBV10-3 | TGTGCCGCTCCGGGCCGACGGGAGGTAAAACTGTTTTTT | CAAPGRREVKLFF
. | . | TRBJ1-1 | TRBV5-1 | TGCGCCAGCAGCTTCACAGGGAAATGGAACACTGAAGCTTTCTTT | CASSFTGKWNTEAFF
TRBD2 | . | TRBJ2-3 | TRBV12-5 | TGTGCTAGTGGCCTCGGGGGGGATCACACAGATACGCAGTATTTT | CASGLGGDHTDTQYF
. | . | TRBJ2-5 | TRBV2 | TGTGCCAGCAGTGAGCGGGGCCCGAGGATCGAGACCCAGTACTTC | CASSERGPRIETQYF
. | . | TRBJ2-7 | TRBV9 | TGTGCCAGCAGCGTAGGTAGGGGGGGACAGGCGAACTACGAGCAGTACTTC | CASSVGRGGQANYEQYF
. | . | TRBJ2-7 | TRBV29-1 | TGCAGCGTTGAAGGGGTTGCTACGGAGGGTGGGGGACGCTACGAGCAGTACTTC | CSVEGVATEGGGRYEQYF
. | . | TRBJ2-1 | TRBV18 | TGTGCCAGCTCACCACCTTCAGGGGGGAAGGTCAATGAGCAGTTCTTC | CASSPPSGGKVNEQFF
. | . | TRBJ2-1 | TRBV14 | TGTGCCAGCAGCCAAGCTACTGTCTATGAGCAGTTCTTC | CASSQATVYEQFF
. | . | TRBJ1-3 | TRBV28 | TGTGCCAGCAGTTTACCCGGGACTCTCTCTGGAAACACCATATATTTT | CASSLPGTLSGNTIYF
. | . | TRBJ1-5 | TRBV6-1 | TGTGCCAGCAGAAGGAGCAGGGATAGCAATCAGCCCCAGCATTTT | CASRRSRDSNQPQHF
TRBD1 | . | TRBJ1-1 | TRBV2 | TGTGCCAGCAGAGGACAGGGGAACACTGAAGCTTTCTTT | CASRGQGNTEAFF
. | . | TRBJ2-5 | TRBV6-1 | TGTGCCGGGACACACAGGCATGGGGAGACCCAGTACTTC | CAGTHRHGETQYF